This TCR beta chain was retrieved from a study of T cells in Graves' hyperthyroidism and ophthalmopathy. Looking at the study overall: Specimen type is peripheral blood, collected at initial diagnosis prior to any treatment.

Using RNA transcripts as the source, TCR beta CDR3 regions were amplified. The study used the HTBI primer set for a first-round RT-PCR of the TCR CDR3. Each CDR3 protein gets one entry after TCRdb re-called the multiplex PCR reads with MiXCR. This table has 500,000 to 600,000 distinct CDR3 sequences, 15% to 20% appearing once. Ophthalmopathy cases scored 3 or more on the Clinical Activity Score and 4 or more on NOSPECS grade, with duration below 3 months. A patient was excluded if there was uncontrolled infection, other autoimmune disease, pregnancy or lactation. Clinical symptoms, serum thyroxine, TRAb, thyroid ultrasound and orbital computed tomography established diagnosis. Germline assignment: CDR1 DFQATT and CDR2 SNEGSKA (reference sequence). CDR3 length: 14 residues. V lost 3 bases to trimming and J lost 2 bases, with 14 bases between them.

The sequenced sample was blood. The V and J genes are TRBV20-1 and TRBJ2-7; D uncertain. This receptor was obtained from a man aged 35 to 55 with Graves' ophthalmopathy. This CDR3 is CSARPKGSPYEQYF. Here the CDR3 DNA reads TGCAGTGCTAGGCCCAAAGGATCCCCCTACGAGCAGTACTTC.